Listed below are T cell receptor beta chains from one sample, sequenced in a study of monozygotic twins with inflammatory bowel disease. TCRdb reanalyzed the 5' RACE reads, giving one entry per CDR3 protein sequence and no DNA. This sample carries 150,000 or so distinct CDR3 sequences, with roughly 1.2% going to the ten biggest clones. Sample: blood. All receptors derive from a human donor with ulcerative colitis or Crohn's disease, or a healthy co-twin of an affected twin (not recorded which). CDR3s include the opening cysteine and the closing phenylalanine or tryptophan. Each record gives: V gene, J gene, CDR3 protein.

V: TRBV9; J: TRBJ1-5; CDR3: CASSVDSGNQPQHF
V: TRBV12-5; J: TRBJ2-2; CDR3: CASGLTGELFF
V: TRBV29-1; J: TRBJ2-7; CDR3: CSVELSGTGPYSYEQYF
V: TRBV5-1; J: TRBJ2-1; CDR3: CASSGGQGPYNEQFF
V: TRBV20-1; J: TRBJ1-5; CDR3: CSRGQGADQPQHF
V: TRBV11-2; J: TRBJ2-5; CDR3: CASSERRVQETQYF
V: TRBV4-2; J: TRBJ1-1; CDR3: CASSQDNIGGTEAFF
V: TRBV9; J: TRBJ2-1; CDR3: CASSVAPILLAGDNEQFF
V: TRBV9; J: TRBJ2-3; CDR3: CASSVGTTGDTQYF
V: TRBV20-1; J: TRBJ2-7; CDR3: CSPGSGSEQYF
V: TRBV27; J: TRBJ1-5; CDR3: CASSLDGLNSNQPQHF
V: TRBV29-1; J: TRBJ1-1; CDR3: CSDGGSGVEAFF
V: TRBV5-6; J: TRBJ1-3; CDR3: CASSGTGGLNTIYF
V: TRBV6-5; J: TRBJ2-1; CDR3: CASSYSSGSGNEQFF
V: TRBV5-1; J: TRBJ1-1; CDR3: CASSIRTGGNTEAFF
V: TRBV7-3; J: TRBJ2-2; CDR3: CASSYPGTASTGELFF
V: TRBV13; J: TRBJ1-5; CDR3: CASSLGGRSNQPQHF
V: TRBV2; J: TRBJ1-4; CDR3: CASSEQGAVSGKLFF
V: TRBV2; J: TRBJ2-7; CDR3: CASSRLAGDYEQYF
V: TRBV4-2; J: TRBJ1-1; CDR3: CASSDFGRNTEAFF
V: TRBV7-9; J: TRBJ2-1; CDR3: CASSFWERGNEQFF
V: TRBV19; J: TRBJ2-1; CDR3: CASSIGMQVHNEQFF
V: TRBV5-1; J: TRBJ2-7; CDR3: CASRTGGGYEQYF
V: TRBV7-3; J: TRBJ2-1; CDR3: CASSLGRSNNEQFF
V: TRBV25-1; J: TRBJ1-1; CDR3: CASSEPSRGTEAFF
V: TRBV29-1; J: TRBJ2-1; CDR3: CSVDPFGDEQFF
V: TRBV5-5; J: TRBJ1-4; CDR3: CASSYDSATNEKLFF
V: TRBV6-2/TRBV6-3; J: TRBJ2-2; CDR3: CASIRGEDKNTGELFF
V: TRBV6-5; J: TRBJ2-7; CDR3: CASSSLGPTGALEQYF
V: TRBV4-1; J: TRBJ2-7; CDR3: CASDPGQGRYEQYF
V: TRBV7-2; J: TRBJ1-6; CDR3: CASSLVRAGGDNSPLHF
V: TRBV28; J: TRBJ1-3; CDR3: CASSWGALSGNTIYF
V: TRBV20-1; J: TRBJ1-5; CDR3: CSATNRAVGGYDQPQHF